This TCR beta chain comes out of a study of blood T cells in healthy people across ages. Study-level findings and limits: Getting older went along with TCR beta diversity per million T cells dropping roughly linearly. Long-lived and aged donors differed, with more naive CD4+ cells and higher diversity in the long-lived. Naive T cell percentage showed a strong correlation with the diversity of TCR beta.

Worth noting for this clonotype: Its antigen is still unknown.

It was with a sample-barcoded 5' primer and a J-beta primer mix that a second PCR of roughly 7 to 12 cycles was run. TCRdb reanalysed the 5' RACE reads using MiXCR and keeps one entry per CDR3 protein. The top ten clones hold about a fifth of a sample with around 900,000 distinct CDR3 sequences, roughly 51% of them seen once. The CDR3 is made up of 13 amino acids. V dropped 4 bases and J dropped 4 bases, with 10 bases sitting between them. From germline, CDR1 is MNHNS and CDR2 SASEGT. The chain recombines TRBV6-1 with TRBJ1-1; no clear D gene. Sequencing was done on a sample of blood. The clonotype comes from a woman between 55 and 75 years old in good health. The CDR3 region is CASSGQVRTEAFF. The DNA for the CDR3 is TGTGCCAGCAGTGGGCAGGTTCGCACTGAAGCTTTCTTT.